The table lists the clone carrying this T cell receptor beta chain with many counts. Antigen: not known. The CDR3 spans 15 residues. Germline V lookup: CDR1 SQVTM, CDR2 ANQGSEA. V was pared by 1 base and J by 2 bases, with 14 bases between. Library preparation (for TCRbeta) was performed with unique molecular identifiers. TCRdb fed the PCR reads into MiXCR, producing one record per CDR3 protein. Of more than 200,000 distinct CDR3 sequences in the sample, roughly a quarter are singletons; the top ten hold about 5%. This sample was taken from a study of T-cell reconstitution after alpha-beta-depleted transplantation in children. Notes on the study in general: There were reportedly several hundred expanded graft clones from which alpha-beta T cells came about two months after transplant. Fresh T-cell production supplied most of the T-cell counts and diversity seen one year after transplant.

This clonotype was sampled from a female patient aged 2-9 years who had a stem cell transplant for congenital amegakaryocytic thrombocytopenia, so the T cells may come from the graft donor. The sequencing here drew on PBMCs, mostly from graft donor cells, taken 360 days after TCRalphabeta/CD19-depleted stem cell transplant. This chain uses TRBV29-1 with TRBJ1-1, with D possibly matching TRBD1 (6 bases). In DNA form, the CDR3 reads TGCAGCGTTGAAGGGACAGTGAGGAGCAACACTGAAGCTTTCTTT. Translation gives CSVEGTVRSNTEAFF.